This is a list of T cell receptor beta chains from one sample in a study of Ad26.COV2.S vaccination and SARS-CoV-2 variants. Data came from immunoSEQ multiplex PCR; TCRdb stores just in-frame clones and leaves some out. The data hold about 330,000 clones, with under 90% observed a single time. The source material was peripheral blood, sampled in a trial of Ad26.COV2.S vaccine versus placebo. The receptors originated from a person between 18 and 59 years old who received the Ad26.COV2.S COVID-19 vaccine or a placebo. Each CDR3 is given with its conserved first and last residue. The order of the fields is J gene, D gene, V gene, clone size, CDR3 DNA, CDR3 protein. A D gene is named only where the DNA matches it firmly. Clone size appears in some rows only: once, few, many, or a class for an expanded clone.

TRBJ2-7 | . | TRBV6-5 | . | TGTGCCACCACATCTCCCGGGACGAAGTACTTC | CATTSPGTKYF
TRBJ2-5 | . | TRBV29-1 | . | TGCAGCGTTGTAGGGTACCAAGAGACCCAGTACTTC | CSVVGYQETQYF
TRBJ2-2 | TRBD2 | TRBV19 | . | TGTGCCAGTTCCCGGACTAGCGGGGGAAAAACCGGGGAGCTGTTTTTT | CASSRTSGGKTGELFF
TRBJ1-1 | . | TRBV18 | . | TGTGCCAGCTCTTCAACCGACACTGAAGCTTTCTTT | CASSSTDTEAFF
TRBJ2-1 | TRBD2 | TRBV9 | . | TGTGCCAGCAGCGTAGGACTAGCGGGGGGGAGTGGTCGCCCTACAAGATACAATGAGCAGTTCTTC | CASSVGLAGGSGRPTRYNEQFF
TRBJ1-6 | TRBD1 | TRBV9 | . | TGTGCCAGCAGCGTATACCCGGGACAGGGAAATTCACCCCTCCACTTT | CASSVYPGQGNSPLHF
TRBJ1-1 | . | TRBV24-1 | . | TGTGCCACCAGTGATACAGGGACTGAAGCTTTCTTT | CATSDTGTEAFF
TRBJ1-4 | TRBD1 | TRBV6-2/TRBV6-3 | . | TGTGCCAGCAGTCCCCGACAGGGAGCAACTAATGAAAAACTGTTTTTT | CASSPRQGATNEKLFF
TRBJ2-1 | TRBD2 | TRBV6-4 | . | TGTGCCAGCTCGGTGCTAGCGGGAGGGCCGAATGAGCAGTTCTTC | CASSVLAGGPNEQFF
TRBJ2-5 | . | TRBV27 | . | TGTGCCAGCAGTGCAGACCTCCAAGAGACCCAGTACTTC | CASSADLQETQYF
TRBJ1-2 | . | TRBV6-5 | . | TGTGCCAGCAGTTCCTGGACGGAGGCGAACTATGGCTACACCTTC | CASSSWTEANYGYTF
TRBJ1-1 | TRBD1 | TRBV11-2 | . | TGTGCCAGCAGCTCCCCGCGCGGACAGGGGGCGGAGGGCACTGAAGCTTTCTTT | CASSSPRGQGAEGTEAFF
TRBJ1-5 | TRBD1 | TRBV28 | . | TGTGCCAGCAGAGTCCCGGGACAGCTCTATAGCAATCAGCCCCAGCATTTT | CASRVPGQLYSNQPQHF
TRBJ2-1 | TRBD2 | TRBV6-6 | . | TGTGCCAGCAGTCACCCCCGGGGGGAGGCGAGTTACAATGAGCAGTTCTTC | CASSHPRGEASYNEQFF
TRBJ2-2 | . | TRBV9 | . | TGTGCCAGCACCCCCTCGACAGGCCTCACCGGGGAGCTGTTTTTT | CASTPSTGLTGELFF
TRBJ1-2 | TRBD1 | TRBV9 | . | TGTGCCAGCAGCGTAGTCCGACAGGGGGGGAACTATGGCTACACCTTC | CASSVVRQGGNYGYTF
TRBJ2-3 | . | TRBV7-9 | . | TGTGCCAGCAGCTTAGGCCAGGGGATGGATACGCAGTATTTT | CASSLGQGMDTQYF
TRBJ2-4 | . | TRBV5-4 | . | TGTGCCAGCAGCGCCCGGGACATCGAAGCCAAAAACATTCAGTACTTC | CASSARDIEAKNIQYF
TRBJ1-5 | . | TRBV18 | . | TGTGCCAGCTCCCTGGGAGGTTATAGCAATCAGCCCCAGCATTTT | CASSLGGYSNQPQHF
TRBJ2-5 | . | TRBV7-9 | . | TGTGCCAGCAGCGCCCGACTAGATGGAGAGACCCAGTACTTC | CASSARLDGETQYF
TRBJ2-5 | . | TRBV5-5 | once | TGTGCCAGCAGCGGTTTGGTCTACGGAGAGACCCAGTACTTC | CASSGLVYGETQYF
TRBJ2-3 | TRBD2 | TRBV30 | . | TGTGCCTGGAGTGGACCTCTAGCGGGAGGAGCGGATACGCAGTATTTT | CAWSGPLAGGADTQYF
TRBJ2-1 | . | TRBV29-1 | . | TGCAGCTCCTCCCAGGGGGGGGGTTCCAATGAGCAGTTCTTC | CSSSQGGGSNEQFF
TRBJ2-5 | . | TRBV30 | . | TGTGCCTGGAGTGTTGGAGGGGCTGGGACCCAGTACTTC | CAWSVGGAGTQYF
TRBJ2-2 | TRBD2 | TRBV4-1 | . | TGCGCCAGCAGCCAAGAAGGGACTAGCGGGGGGGAGCTGTTTTTT | CASSQEGTSGGELFF
TRBJ1-1 | . | TRBV7-3 | . | TGTGCCAGCAGCCCGAGCCGGGGAGTTGGGGCTTTCTTT | CASSPSRGVGAFF
TRBJ2-1 | . | TRBV30 | . | TGTGCCTGGAGTGTATCGGCCTACAATGAGCAGTTCTTC | CAWSVSAYNEQFF
TRBJ1-1 | . | TRBV4-3 | once | TGCGCCAGCAGCGAAGCGGGAAATGAAGCTTTCTTT | CASSEAGNEAFF
TRBJ1-6 | . | TRBV2 | . | TGTGCCAGCAGTGTAGGAGGGATAGGTAATTCACCCCTCCACTTT | CASSVGGIGNSPLHF
TRBJ1-2 | TRBD1 | TRBV6-5 | . | TGTGCCAGCAGCTATGGGACAGGACGGGGTGGCTACACCTTC | CASSYGTGRGGYTF
TRBJ2-1 | . | TRBV7-6 | . | TGTGCCAGCAGCTTAGGCGCCGGGGTAAACTCCTACAATGAGCAGTTCTTC | CASSLGAGVNSYNEQFF
TRBJ2-1 | . | TRBV7-3 | . | TGTGCCAGCAGCTTGGGGGCGGGGAAGGCCTACAATGAGCAGTTCTTC | CASSLGAGKAYNEQFF
TRBJ1-2 | . | TRBV7-2 | . | TGTGCCAGCAGCTTGAGCAGGGGTCTCTATGGCTACACCTTC | CASSLSRGLYGYTF
TRBJ1-2 | . | TRBV11-2 | few | TGTGCCAGCAGCCCGTACGGTGCCTATGGCTACACCTTC | CASSPYGAYGYTF
TRBJ2-6 | . | TRBV27 | . | TGTGCCAGCAGCGGGTTCTCTGGGGCCAACGTCCTGACTTTC | CASSGFSGANVLTF
TRBJ2-1 | . | TRBV7-2 | . | TGTGCCAGCAGCTTAGTATACGCCAATGAGCAGTTCTTC | CASSLVYANEQFF
TRBJ1-6 | . | TRBV6-6 | . | TGTGCCAGCAGTTACTACAGGGTCGGCAATTCACCCCTCCACTTT | CASSYYRVGNSPLHF
TRBJ1-2 | . | TRBV15 | . | TGTGCCACCAGCAGAGATTCCCCTGTTAGTAGCTATGGCTACACCTTC | CATSRDSPVSSYGYTF
TRBJ2-2 | . | TRBV9 | . | TGTGCCAGCAGCTCGACAGACCTAGGACAGCTGAACACCGGGGAGCTGTTTTTT | CASSSTDLGQLNTGELFF
TRBJ2-7 | . | TRBV4-3 | . | TGCGCCAGCAGCCTACTTTACGGCTACGAGCAGTACTTC | CASSLLYGYEQYF